This T cell receptor beta chain was captured in a study of identical twins. This clonotype was seen many times. Its antigen is unidentified. Study observations and caveats: While abundant cord blood beta clonotypes carried fewer insertions, memory repertoires showed no such pattern.

TCRdb re-called the 5' RACE reads with MiXCR, one entry per CDR3 protein. This table has some 300,000 distinct CDR3 sequences, around an eighth appearing once. V was pared by 4 bases and J by 2 bases, with 12 bases of the junction left unmatched. Germline V lookup: CDR1 SGHRS, CDR2 YFSETQ. The length of the CDR3 is 17 residues. These data were also reused for a study on yellow fever vaccine responses in identical twins. That investigation notes: It has been reported that, in twins, the vaccine T cell response seemed partly convergent and partly personalized.

The TCR comes from a woman aged 18-29 years in good health. V usage is TRBV5-1 and J usage is TRBJ2-3; 8 bases are a match to TRBD2. The sequencing input was CD8+ T cells sorted from blood. CDR3 coding DNA: TGCGCCAGCAGCCTCAAGGGGGAAGCGGGAGCCACAGATACGCAGTATTTT. The encoded protein is CASSLKGEAGATDTQYF.